A single T cell receptor (beta chain) is shown here with its context. Germline assignment: CDR1 SNHLY and CDR2 FYNNEI. This CDR3 is 14 amino acids long. These data originate in a study of identical twins. TCRdb reprocessed the 5' RACE reads with MiXCR, giving one entry per CDR3 protein. The table shows around 1.7 million distinct CDR3 sequences, with 32% occurring only once. Sample: cord blood. The chain uses TRBV2 and TRBJ2-1; D is uncertain. The J call is in doubt because the DNA end fits TRBJ2-7 better. The TCR originated in a newborn girl in good health. The CDR3 DNA follows: TGTGCCAGCAGTCGGAGACACTCCTACAATGAGCAGTACTTC. This translates into CASSRRHSYNEQYF.